This T cell receptor beta chain was sequenced during a study of blood T cell repertoires in COVID-19. Study overall: Acute and convalescent COVID-19 samples came from the United States, Italy and Spain. PBMCs, B-cell-depleted T cells, or T cells were the source of the cDNA or gDNA that made up the material.

In the original processing: Reference gene primer amplification gave estimated nucleated cell counts. Using immunoSEQ multiplex PCR, the repertoire was profiled, and TCRdb retains in-frame clones only, with some absent. V and J calls and clone size are as listed in that table; D and trimming were resolved from the DNA. Here the sample spans about 130,000 clones, 75% to 90% being singletons. CDR1 is SNHLY and CDR2 is FYNNEI in the germline V gene. With 1 base clipped from V and 3 bases from J, the junction kept 4 bases outside the gene matches. The CDR3 is 16 residues long. The chain has TRBV2 and TRBJ2-3; 10 bases line up with TRBD1. Sequenced sample: peripheral blood. The sequence was obtained from a woman aged 45-60 years who had recovered from COVID-19. CDR3 region: CASSEVLGQGTDTQYF. For the CDR3, the DNA is TGTGCCAGCAGTGAAGTGTTGGGACAGGGGACAGATACGCAGTATTTT.